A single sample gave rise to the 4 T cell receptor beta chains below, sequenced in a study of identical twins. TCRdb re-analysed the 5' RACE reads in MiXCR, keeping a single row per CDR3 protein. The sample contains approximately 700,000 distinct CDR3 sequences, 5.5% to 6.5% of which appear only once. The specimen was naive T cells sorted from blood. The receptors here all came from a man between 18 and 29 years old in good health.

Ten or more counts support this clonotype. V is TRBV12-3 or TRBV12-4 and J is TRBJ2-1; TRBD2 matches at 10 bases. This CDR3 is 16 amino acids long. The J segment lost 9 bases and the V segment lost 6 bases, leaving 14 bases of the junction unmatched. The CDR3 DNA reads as TGTGCCAGCAGCCCAACGGTGCCTAGCGGGAGTACTGAGCAGTTCTTC. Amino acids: CASSPTVPSGSTEQFF.

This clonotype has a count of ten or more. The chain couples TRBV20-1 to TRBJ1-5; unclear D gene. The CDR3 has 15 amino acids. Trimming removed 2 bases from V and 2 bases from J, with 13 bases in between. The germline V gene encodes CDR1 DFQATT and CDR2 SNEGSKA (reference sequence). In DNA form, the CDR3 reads TGCAGTGCTAGACAGGCGGGCAGACGCAATCAGCCCCAGCATTTT. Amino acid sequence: CSARQAGRRNQPQHF.

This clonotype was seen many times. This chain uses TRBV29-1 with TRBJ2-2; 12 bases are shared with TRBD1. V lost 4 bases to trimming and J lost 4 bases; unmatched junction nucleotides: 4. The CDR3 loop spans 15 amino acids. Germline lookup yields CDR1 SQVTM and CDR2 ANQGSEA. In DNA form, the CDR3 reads TGCAGCGTTGCTGGGACAGGGGGCGGCACCGGGGAGCTGTTTTTT. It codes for CSVAGTGGGTGELFF.

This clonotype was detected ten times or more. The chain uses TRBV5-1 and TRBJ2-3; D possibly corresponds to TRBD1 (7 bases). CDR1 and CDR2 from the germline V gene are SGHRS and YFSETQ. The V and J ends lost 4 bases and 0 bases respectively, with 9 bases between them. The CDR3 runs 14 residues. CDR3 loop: CASSAGQSTDTQYF. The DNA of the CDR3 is TGCGCCAGCAGCGCGGGACAGAGCACAGATACGCAGTATTTT.